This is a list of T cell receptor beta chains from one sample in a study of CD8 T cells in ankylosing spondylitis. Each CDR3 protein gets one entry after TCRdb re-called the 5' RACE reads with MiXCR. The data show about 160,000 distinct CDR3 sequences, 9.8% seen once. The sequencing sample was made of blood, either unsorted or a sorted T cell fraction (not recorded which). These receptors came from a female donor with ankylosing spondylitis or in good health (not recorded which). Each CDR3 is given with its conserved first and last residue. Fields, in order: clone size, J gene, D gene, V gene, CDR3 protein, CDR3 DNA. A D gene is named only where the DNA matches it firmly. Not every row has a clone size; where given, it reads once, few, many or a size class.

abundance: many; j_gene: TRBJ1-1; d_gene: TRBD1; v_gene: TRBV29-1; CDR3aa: CSGSPGTGARTEAFF; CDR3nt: TGCAGCGGAAGTCCCGGGACAGGGGCCAGGACTGAAGCTTTCTTT
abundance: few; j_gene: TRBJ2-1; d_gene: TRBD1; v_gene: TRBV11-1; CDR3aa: CASSLDLTGGSSYNEQFF; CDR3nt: TGTGCCAGCAGCTTAGACTTGACAGGGGGCAGCTCCTACAATGAGCAGTTCTTC
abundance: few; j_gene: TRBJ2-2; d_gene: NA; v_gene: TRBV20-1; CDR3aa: CSARDLDSGTGELFF; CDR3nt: TGCAGTGCTAGAGATCTCGATAGCGGCACCGGGGAGCTGTTTTTT
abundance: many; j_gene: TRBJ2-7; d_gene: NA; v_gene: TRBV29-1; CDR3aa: CSVTGQYDPYEQYF; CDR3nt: TGCAGCGTTACCGGACAGTATGATCCCTACGAGCAGTACTTC
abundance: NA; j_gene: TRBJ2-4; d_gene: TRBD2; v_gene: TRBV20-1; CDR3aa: CSAGTTLAKNIQYF; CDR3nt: TGCAGTGCCGGGACTACCTTAGCCAAAAACATTCAGTACTTC
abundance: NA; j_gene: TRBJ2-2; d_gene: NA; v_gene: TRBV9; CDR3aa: CASSVDGGRNGELFF; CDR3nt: TGTGCCAGCAGCGTAGATGGGGGCAGGAACGGGGAGCTGTTTTTT
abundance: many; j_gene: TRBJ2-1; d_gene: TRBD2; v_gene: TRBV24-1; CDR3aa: CATSASGSFYNEQFF; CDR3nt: TGTGCCACCAGTGCTAGCGGGAGCTTCTACAATGAGCAGTTCTTC
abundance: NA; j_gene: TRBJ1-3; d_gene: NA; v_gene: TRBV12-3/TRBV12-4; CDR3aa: CASSFSTGSSGNTIYF; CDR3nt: TGTGCCAGCAGTTTCTCCACGGGGAGCTCTGGAAACACCATATATTTT
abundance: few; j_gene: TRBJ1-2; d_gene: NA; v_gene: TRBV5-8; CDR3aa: CASSLGNTYGYTF; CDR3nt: TGTGCCAGCAGCTTGGGAAATACCTATGGCTACACCTTC
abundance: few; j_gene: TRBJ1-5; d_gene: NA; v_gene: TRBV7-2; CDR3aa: CASSPIGPEGQPQHF; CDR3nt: TGTGCCAGCAGCCCAATTGGGCCGGAAGGTCAGCCCCAGCATTTT
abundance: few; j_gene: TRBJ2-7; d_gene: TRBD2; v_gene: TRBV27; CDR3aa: CASSPTPSGNYEQYF; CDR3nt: TGTGCCAGCAGCCCAACCCCCAGCGGGAATTACGAGCAGTACTTC